This T cell receptor beta chain is from a study of T cell responses to AZD1222 COVID-19 vaccine. Assay: immunoSEQ multiplex PCR; the TCRdb copy retains only in-frame clones and omits some. The table has 150,000 to 200,000 clones, around 88% seen once. Trimming removed 5 bases from V and 7 bases from J, with 16 bases in between. CDR3 size: 14 residues. Germline-derived CDR1 and CDR2 are SGHRS and YFSETQ. Points from the study as a whole: Sampling captured repertoires only after the peak T cell response. Vaccine-associated CD4 TCRs ranged over spike, dominating at 160-218 and 743-854. Clonal diversity was possibly underestimated, and white British individuals and females predominated among donors.

About this clone: Its specificity is not known.

The chain couples TRBV5-1 to TRBJ2-1; TRBD1 is a possible D gene (6 bases). This sequence originates from an adult in good health. The sequencing here drew on peripheral blood, taken on day 0 of AZD1222 vaccination. This chain's CDR3 is CASRLRQQGNEQFF. CDR3 nucleotides: TGCGCCAGCAGACTACGGCAACAGGGAAATGAGCAGTTCTTC.